Following are 26 T cell receptor beta chains from one sample sequenced in a study of blood T cell repertoires in COVID-19. The repertoire was sequenced with immunoSEQ multiplex PCR; TCRdb's copy has only in-frame clones and lacks some. This sample has about 300,000 clones, with over 70% found just once. The sequenced material came from peripheral blood. Source of these receptors: a woman in her forties or fifties with acute or convalescent COVID-19.

Only a few counts were recorded for this clone. V usage is TRBV9 and J usage is TRBJ1-3, with a weak D call TRBD1 (5 bases). CDR1 and CDR2 (germline): SGDLS, YYNGEE. The CDR3 contains 14 residues. Trimming stripped 0 bases from V and 7 bases from J, with 11 bases between. CDR3 DNA: TGTGCCAGCAGCGTAGCTGGAGGGGATAACACCATATATTTT. This translates into CASSVAGGDNTIYF.

This chain connects TRBV7-2 to TRBJ1-2; D is ambiguous. V was cut by 2 bases and J by 8 bases, with 9 bases left in between. This CDR3 is 12 amino acids long. Germline V gene lookup returns CDR1 SGHTA and CDR2 FQGNSA. CDR3 coding DNA: TGTGCCAGCAGCTTATGGTACGGGGGCTACACCTTC. It is translated as CASSLWYGGYTF. The full variable domain, rest sourced from reference TRBV7-2 and TRBJ1-2, is GAGVSQSPSNKVTEKGKDVELRCDPISGHTALYWYRQSLGQGLEFLIYFQGNSAPDKSGLPSDRFSAERTGGSVSTLTIQRTQQEDSAVYLCASSLWYGGYTFGSGTRLTVV.

This sequence joins TRBV10-3 and TRBJ1-4, with D uncertain. This CDR3 comprises 13 residues. Germline V gene sequence: CDR1 ENHRY, CDR2 SYGVKD. The V and J ends lost 10 bases and 0 bases respectively, with 9 bases between them. The CDR3 coding sequence is TGTGCCACCGCTAAATCAACTAATGAAAAACTGTTTTTT. It is translated as CATAKSTNEKLFF.

The rearrangement links TRBV6-5 to TRBJ1-6; D gene uncertain. The CDR3 extends over 10 amino acids. Per the germline V gene, CDR1 is MNHEY and CDR2 is SVGAGI. The CDR3 coding sequence is TGTGGGGTCGGAGAATCACCCCTCCACTTT. As protein: CGVGESPLHF.

The chain employs TRBV5-1 and TRBJ2-1; maybe TRBD1 (5 bases). The length of the CDR3 is 14 residues. In germline, CDR1 is SGHRS, CDR2 YFSETQ. V gave up 0 bases and J gave up 5 bases, with 9 bases separating them. For the CDR3, the DNA is TGCGCCAGCAGCTTGGAGGGGCGCGACAATGAGCAGTTCTTC. Its protein product is CASSLEGRDNEQFF.

J is TRBJ2-5 and V is TRBV5-4; 9 bases are shared with TRBD1. Germline trimming cut 4 bases from V and 4 bases from J; bases unmatched to any gene: 5. The CDR3 contains 14 residues. Germline values: CDR1 SGHNT, CDR2 YYREEE (reference sequence). CDR3 amino acids: CASSPDRGRETQYF. The CDR3 bases are TGTGCCAGCAGCCCGGACAGGGGACGAGAGACCCAGTACTTC.

J is TRBJ2-2 and V is TRBV2; 8 bases fit TRBD1. Germline V gene lookup returns CDR1 SNHLY and CDR2 FYNNEI. V lost 10 bases to trimming and J lost 5 bases; unmatched junction nucleotides: 15. The CDR3 is 16 residues long. The DNA for the CDR3 is TGTGCCATCGGACAGGGTGATAGGGAGGTTACCGGGGAGCTGTTTTTT. Amino acids: CAIGQGDREVTGELFF.

The chain employs TRBV6-5 and TRBJ1-5, with TRBD1 as a possible D gene (5 bases). V shed 5 bases and J shed 0 bases, with 11 bases lying between them. The CDR3 length is 15 residues. The germline gives CDR1 MNHEY, CDR2 SVGAGI. The CDR3 DNA is TGTGCCAGCAGTACTCAAGGGGTTAGCAATCAGCCCCAGCATTTT. Protein: CASSTQGVSNQPQHF.

This rearrangement joins TRBV19 to TRBJ2-1; 15 bases agree with TRBD2. The trim removed 5 bases at V and 0 bases at J, leaving 11 bases unmatched. CDR1 LNHDA and CDR2 SQIVND come from the germline V gene (reference sequence). The CDR3 consists of 20 residues. This CDR3 is CASSPHPGLAGGGSYNEQFF. The CDR3 DNA reads as TGTGCCAGTAGTCCTCACCCCGGACTAGCGGGAGGGGGCTCCTACAATGAGCAGTTCTTC.

V and J are TRBV3-1 (or the pseudogene TRBV3-2) and TRBJ2-7; tentatively, D is TRBD1 (6 bases). V was pared by 8 bases and J by 3 bases, with 11 bases between. CDR1 LGHDT and CDR2 YNNKEL come from the germline V gene (reference sequence). The CDR3 is 12 amino acids. Here the CDR3 reads CASGDKLYEQYV. The CDR3, as DNA: TGTGCCAGCGGGGACAAACTCTACGAGCAGTACGTC.

This clone appeared a single time. The DNA of the CDR3 is TGTGCCAGTAGTGCCAAGGACAGGGGTAAGGAGACCCAGTACTTC. Translated, it gives CASSAKDRGKETQYF. The chain employs TRBV19 and TRBJ2-5; 9 bases fit TRBD1. This CDR3 has 15 residues. Germline V CDR1 and CDR2: LNHDA, SQIVND (reference sequence). Losses at the gene ends were 5 bases for V and 5 bases for J; bases not matched to a gene: 9.

This clone has more than one count but fewer than ten. The chain is built from TRBV27 and TRBJ1-1; the match to TRBD1 covers 9 bases. CDR1 is MNHEY and CDR2 is SMNVEV in the germline V gene (reference sequence). The CDR3 covers 12 residues. With 8 bases clipped from V and 11 bases from J, the junction kept 9 bases outside the gene matches. CDR3 nucleotides: TGTGCCAGCCGCAGACAGGGGGGGGTCGCTTTCTTT. It yields the protein CASRRQGGVAFF.

This rearrangement joins TRBV5-1 to TRBJ2-3; D may be TRBD1 (5 bases). The CDR3 sequence is 13 residues long. Germline CDR1 reads SGHRS; CDR2 reads YFSETQ. V shed 9 bases and J shed 3 bases, with 14 bases lying between them. CDR3 nucleotide sequence: TGCGCCACCTCTACTCAGGGTACAGATACGCAGTATTTT. Amino acids: CATSTQGTDTQYF.

The table lists this clone with a few counts. V usage is TRBV5-1 and J usage is TRBJ2-1, with 14 bases fitting TRBD2. Per the germline V gene, CDR1 is SGHRS and CDR2 is YFSETQ. The CDR3 totals 18 residues. The trim removed 2 bases at V and 7 bases at J, leaving 11 bases unmatched. The CDR3 reads CASSLIPRLAGGRNEQFF. The CDR3 bases are TGCGCCAGCAGCTTAATACCCCGACTAGCGGGGGGGCGGAATGAGCAGTTCTTC.

The chain recombines TRBV6-5 with TRBJ1-1; no definite D call. This CDR3 is built from 16 residues. Germline-derived CDR1 and CDR2 are MNHEY and SVGAGI. V shed 0 bases and J shed 1 base, with 12 bases lying between them. The CDR3 sequence: CASSYSTPRQNTEAFF. The CDR3 coding sequence is TGTGCCAGCAGTTACTCGACCCCAAGACAGAACACTGAAGCTTTCTTT.

The CDR3 spells CAWRRESNSPLHF. The CDR3 DNA reads as TGTGCCTGGAGGAGGGAAAGCAATTCACCCCTCCACTTT. This rearrangement joins TRBV30 to TRBJ1-6, with D uncertain. CDR3 length equals 13 residues. V lost 3 bases, J lost 7 bases, and 10 bases lay in between. Germline V gene data show CDR1 as GTSNPN and CDR2 as SVGIG (reference sequence). Variable domain in full (rest from reference TRBV30 and TRBJ1-6): SQTIHQWPATLVQPVGSPLSLECTVEGTSNPNLYWYRQAAGRGLQLLFYSVGIGQISSEVPQNLSASRPQDRQFILSSKKLLLSDSGFYLCAWRRESNSPLHFGNGTRLTVT.

The V call is TRBV4-3, the J call TRBJ1-6; D remains ambiguous. Looked up from germline, CDR1 is LGHNA and CDR2 is YSLEER. The CDR3 extends over 12 amino acids. V lost 1 base and J 13 bases, leaving 8 bases between the germline ends. CDR3 protein: CASSQGTGPLHF. Written as DNA, the CDR3 is TGCGCCAGCAGCCAAGGCACCGGGCCCCTCCACTTT.

This chain uses TRBV3-1 (or the pseudogene TRBV3-2) with TRBJ1-1; TRBD1 agrees at 8 bases. Germline V CDR1 and CDR2: LGHDT, YNNKEL (reference sequence). V was pared by 4 bases and J by 0 bases, with 1 base of the junction left unmatched. This CDR3 is built from 14 residues. The CDR3 protein is CASSPGGMNTEAFF. The DNA for the CDR3 is TGTGCCAGCAGCCCAGGGGGCATGAACACTGAAGCTTTCTTT.

The rearrangement joins TRBV6-5 to TRBJ1-2; D ambiguous. V gave up 7 bases and J gave up 7 bases, with 13 bases separating them. This CDR3 region has 12 residues. Per the germline V gene, CDR1 is MNHEY and CDR2 is SVGAGI. CDR3 in amino acids: CASTGGSLGYTF. CDR3 DNA sequence: TGTGCCAGCACGGGAGGGAGTCTTGGCTACACCTTC.

Remarks on this clone: Other DNA sequences in the sample encode the same CDR3. This chain links TRBV9 with TRBJ2-2; 12 nucleotides agree with TRBD2. Germline V lookup: CDR1 SGDLS, CDR2 YYNGEE. There are 17 residues in the CDR3. V trimming: 0 bases; J trimming: 5 bases; junction bases outside the gene matches: 5. The CDR3 region is CASSVGLAGVGTGELFF. The DNA for the CDR3 is TGTGCCAGCAGCGTAGGACTAGCGGGAGTAGGGACCGGGGAGCTGTTTTTT.

This chain joins TRBV15 and TRBJ2-4; no clear D gene. The germline V and J ends were trimmed by 1 base and 3 bases, with 10 bases remaining between them. Germline values: CDR1 LNHNV, CDR2 YYDKDF (reference sequence). The CDR3 contains 15 residues. This CDR3 is CATSRVVSFKNIQYF. CDR3 sequence (DNA): TGTGCCACCAGCAGAGTTGTGTCGTTCAAAAACATTCAGTACTTC.

The rearrangement joins TRBV9 to TRBJ2-1; weak D call: TRBD1 (5 bases). The CDR3 length is 15 residues. V was trimmed by 3 bases and J by 0 bases, leaving 10 bases between them. Germline V CDR1 and CDR2: SGDLS, YYNGEE. The chain's CDR3 is CASSADTSSYNEQFF. The CDR3 region has the DNA TGTGCCAGCAGCGCGGACACGAGCTCCTACAATGAGCAGTTCTTC.

This clone has only a few counts. The genes are TRBV6-2 or TRBV6-3 and TRBJ2-3; 8 bases line up with TRBD2. The junction had 12 bases not matched to a gene; V was cut back by 2 bases and J by 11 bases. Germline CDR1 is MNHEY and CDR2 is SVGEGT. The length of the CDR3 is 15 residues. CDR3 loop: CASSYQGGAAGGQYF. The DNA for the CDR3 is TGTGCCAGCAGTTACCAGGGCGGGGCCGCGGGAGGGCAGTATTTT.

This chain links TRBV12-5 with TRBJ1-2; TRBD1 is a possible D gene (6 bases). The germline V and J ends were trimmed by 6 bases and 13 bases, with 21 bases remaining between them. CDR1 LGHNT and CDR2 FRNRAP come from the germline V gene. This CDR3 is 13 amino acids long. Written as DNA, the CDR3 is TGTGCTAGTGGCCGCGAGGTGGGGGCCGGAGGCACCTTC. This translates into CASGREVGAGGTF.

The gene calls are TRBV5-4 and TRBJ1-4; D is possibly TRBD1 (6 bases). Germline V lookup: CDR1 SGHNT, CDR2 YYREEE (reference sequence). V lost 1 base to trimming and J lost 7 bases, with 14 bases between them. This CDR3 has 15 amino acids. CDR3 protein: CASSLRTGTSEKLFF. DNA of the CDR3: TGTGCCAGCAGCTTGCGAACAGGGACGAGTGAAAAACTGTTTTTT.

The rearrangement uses TRBV5-1 and TRBJ2-3, with TRBD2 identical over 9 bases. Germline lookup yields CDR1 SGHRS and CDR2 YFSETQ. The CDR3 is made up of 17 amino acids. Trimming took 2 bases from V and 5 from J; bases not matched to a gene: 12. DNA for the CDR3: TGCGCCAGCAGCTTAGGTGCTAGCGGGGCCGGGAAAGATACGCAGTATTTT. This gives the protein CASSLGASGAGKDTQYF.